This TCR beta chain was sequenced for a study of cytomegalovirus exposure and HLA in healthy donors. The germline CDR1 and CDR2 sequences are SGHVS and FQNEAQ. The CDR3 runs 15 residues. Trimming removed 1 base from V and 6 bases from J; junction bases left unmatched: 4. Vbeta (60) and Jbeta (13) primers were used in the PCR. Clones were read by immunoSEQ multiplex PCR, and TCRdb kept only the in-frame ones, dropping some. The data contain approximately 150,000 clones, approximately 81% of them singletons. Study-level points and caveats: Later on, an analysis tied about 17,000 TCR beta sequences to HLA alleles at 0.05 false discovery rate.

To note about this clone: The antigen is not known.

Material for sequencing was PBMCs. This clonotype was obtained from a female donor in good health and CMV-seronegative. The chain has TRBV7-8 and TRBJ2-1, with 9 bases matching TRBD2. The CDR3 nucleotides are TGTGCCAGCAGCTTAGGGCGGGGGGGACCCAATGAGCAGTTCTTC. Amino acids: CASSLGRGGPNEQFF. Filled out from reference TRBV7-8 and TRBJ2-1, the complete variable domain reads GAGVSQSPRYKVAKRGQDVALRCDPISGHVSLFWYQQALGQGPEFLTYFQNEAQLDKSGLPSDRFFAERPEGSVSTLKIQRTQQEDSAVYLCASSLGRGGPNEQFFGPGTRLTVL.